This entry lists 20 T cell receptor beta chains sequenced from one sample in a study of cytomegalovirus exposure and HLA in healthy donors. PCR was performed using 60 Vbeta and 13 Jbeta primers. Produced via immunoSEQ multiplex PCR; TCRdb's table is partial and in-frame only. This sample yields 180,000 or so clones, of which around 88% are seen a single time; around 0.34% belongs to the top ten. Sequenced: PBMCs. The receptors stem from a woman aged 25 to 39 in good health and CMV-seronegative.

The V gene is TRBV5-1, the J gene TRBJ2-7; possible D gene TRBD2, 6 bases. In germline, CDR1 is SGHRS, CDR2 YFSETQ. Trimming pared 0 bases from V and 3 bases from J, leaving 16 bases between. The CDR3 is 16 residues long. Here the CDR3 DNA reads TGCGCCAGCAGCTTGGGGGGAGCGGGCAACATCTACGAGCAGTACTTC. Translated: CASSLGGAGNIYEQYF.

The J gene is TRBJ2-2, the V gene TRBV9; D is perhaps TRBD2 (6 bases). The germline gives CDR1 SGDLS, CDR2 YYNGEE. With 2 bases removed from V and 0 bases from J, the gap between germline ends came to 11 bases. The CDR3 sequence is 16 residues long. CDR3 in amino acids: CASSVEPGANTGELFF. The CDR3 nucleotides are TGTGCCAGCAGCGTGGAACCGGGGGCGAACACCGGGGAGCTGTTTTTT.

This clone was seen only once. V is TRBV5-4 and J is TRBJ2-5, with TRBD2 as a possible D gene (5 bases). The V and J ends lost 3 bases and 2 bases respectively, with 8 bases between them. CDR1 is SGHNT and CDR2 is YYREEE in the germline V gene (reference sequence). The CDR3 has 13 amino acids. CDR3 loop: CASSYGLQETQYF. In nucleotides, the CDR3 is TGTGCCAGCAGCTATGGACTTCAAGAGACCCAGTACTTC.

The chain carries TRBV7-8 and TRBJ2-5; 8 nucleotides line up with TRBD1. Germline V gene lookup returns CDR1 SGHVS and CDR2 FQNEAQ. The CDR3 consists of 17 residues. Trimming removed 5 bases from V and 1 base from J; junction bases left unmatched: 12. The CDR3 is CASSAWPGQALQETQYF. Written as DNA, the CDR3 is TGTGCCAGCAGCGCCTGGCCGGGACAGGCCCTCCAAGAGACCCAGTACTTC. Variable domain in full (rest from reference TRBV7-8 and TRBJ2-5): GAGVSQSPRYKVAKRGQDVALRCDPISGHVSLFWYQQALGQGPEFLTYFQNEAQLDKSGLPSDRFFAERPEGSVSTLKIQRTQQEDSAVYLCASSAWPGQALQETQYFGPGTRLLVL.

V is TRBV28 and J is TRBJ2-7, with TRBD1 matching over 11 bases. Germline trimming cut 2 bases from V and 6 bases from J; bases unmatched to any gene: 9. Germline loops: CDR1 MDHEN, CDR2 SYDVKM. The length of the CDR3 is 16 residues. CDR3 nucleotides: TGTGCCAGCAGTTTAGCTGGACAGGGGGCCTTTGGCGAGCAGTACTTC. It yields the protein CASSLAGQGAFGEQYF.

The chain links TRBV14 to TRBJ2-3; tentative D call: TRBD1 (5 bases). CDR1 is SGHDN and CDR2 is FVKESK in the germline V gene. CDR3 length: 17 amino acids. V gave up 1 base and J gave up 2 bases, with 16 bases separating them. The CDR3 loop is CASSQVWTKGPTDTQYF. The CDR3 DNA follows: TGTGCCAGCAGCCAAGTTTGGACAAAAGGGCCCACAGATACGCAGTATTTT.

As DNA, the CDR3 is TGTGCCAGCAGTGAAGTGTGGACAGACTATGGCTACACCTTC. It is translated as CASSEVWTDYGYTF. The rearrangement links TRBV6-1 to TRBJ1-2; D is possibly TRBD1 (6 bases). V was shortened by 1 base and J by 3 bases, with 9 bases between the two germline ends. The CDR3 spans 14 residues. CDR1 is MNHNS and CDR2 is SASEGT in the germline V gene.

The V call is TRBV5-1, the J call TRBJ2-4, with D possibly matching TRBD1 (5 bases). CDR3 length: 17 amino acids. CDR1 and CDR2 from the germline V gene are SGHRS and YFSETQ. The ends were cut back, 4 bases at V and 2 bases at J, with 19 bases in the middle. DNA for the CDR3: TGCGCCAGCAGCCCGATGACAGATGTTAACTCCAAAAACATTCAGTACTTC. Translation gives CASSPMTDVNSKNIQYF.

V gene TRBV7-6 combines with J gene TRBJ2-5; 7 bases fit TRBD1. Germline-derived CDR1 and CDR2 are SGHVS and FNYEAQ. Losses at the gene ends were 5 bases for V and 4 bases for J; bases not matched to a gene: 10. The length of the CDR3 is 15 residues. The CDR3 sequence is CASSIGGGRGETQYF. As DNA, the CDR3 is TGTGCCAGCAGCATAGGGGGCGGCAGGGGAGAGACCCAGTACTTC.

The rearrangement links TRBV7-3 to TRBJ2-7; D call uncertain. There are 15 residues in the CDR3. In germline, CDR1 is SGHTA, CDR2 FQGTGA. Deletions cut 2 bases from V and 2 bases from J, with 13 bases between. The CDR3 loop is CASSLFPGEPYEQYF. CDR3 in DNA: TGTGCCAGCAGCTTATTTCCGGGTGAACCCTACGAGCAGTACTTC. The complete variable domain, with remaining parts taken from reference TRBV7-3 and TRBJ2-7, reads GAGVSQTPSNKVTEKGKYVELRCDPISGHTALYWYRQSLGQGPEFLIYFQGTGAADDSGLPNDRFFAVRPEGSVSTLKIQRTERGDSAVYLCASSLFPGEPYEQYFGPGTRLTVT.

The V gene is TRBV2, the J gene TRBJ2-1, with a weak D call TRBD2 (6 bases). Per germline, CDR1 SNHLY and CDR2 FYNNEI. The CDR3 loop spans 17 amino acids. The CDR3 is CASQIRETGLLSNEQFF. CDR3 nucleotides: TGTGCAAGCCAGATACGGGAGACGGGACTTTTAAGTAATGAGCAGTTCTTC.

The chain is built from TRBV2 and TRBJ1-1; 7 bases are a match to TRBD1. The germline gives CDR1 SNHLY, CDR2 FYNNEI. V dropped 6 bases and J dropped 6; count of bases not matched to a gene: 16. The CDR3 is 16 residues long. CDR3 bases: TGTGCCAGCAGCCAAACGAGGTCAGGGGGGAAGGCTGAAGCTTTCTTT. Its protein is CASSQTRSGGKAEAFF.

The chain links TRBV6-5 to TRBJ1-2; tentatively, D is TRBD1 (6 bases). The germline V and J ends were trimmed by 5 bases and 7 bases, with 14 bases remaining between them. Germline V gene lookup returns CDR1 MNHEY and CDR2 SVGAGI. CDR3 length equals 13 residues. The CDR3 region is CASSPTGGVGYTF. In nucleotides, the CDR3 is TGTGCCAGCAGTCCGACAGGAGGTGTTGGCTACACCTTC.

The rearrangement joins TRBV29-1 to TRBJ2-1, with 10 nucleotides matching TRBD2. CDR1 is SQVTM and CDR2 is ANQGSEA in the germline V gene. The ends lost 6 bases at V and 9 bases at J; junction bases unmatched: 11. The CDR3 extends over 14 amino acids. CDR3 sequence reads: CSVKASSGSGEQFF. The CDR3 region has the DNA TGCAGCGTGAAGGCGTCTAGCGGGAGCGGTGAGCAGTTCTTC.

The V gene is TRBV30, the J gene TRBJ2-5, with 12 bases aligning to TRBD1. This CDR3 contains 15 residues. V shed 4 bases, J shed 3 bases, and the junction held 6 bases outside the gene matches. Germline CDR1 is GTSNPN and CDR2 is SVGIG (reference sequence). The CDR3 nucleotides are TGTGCCTGGATGATGGGGACAGGGGGCAAAGAGACCCAGTACTTC. Protein product: CAWMMGTGGKETQYF.

The chain is built from TRBV5-1 and TRBJ2-1; 14 bases line up with TRBD2. V lost 4 bases, J lost 2 bases, and 5 bases stayed unmatched. CDR1 and CDR2 from the germline V gene are SGHRS and YFSETQ. This CDR3 has 17 residues. CDR3 nucleotides: TGCGCCAGCAGCGTAGGGACTAGCGGGGGAACCTACAATGAGCAGTTCTTC. It specifies CASSVGTSGGTYNEQFF.

The rearrangement links TRBV11-2 to TRBJ2-7; D is possibly TRBD2 (5 bases). Germline V CDR1 and CDR2: SGHAT, FQNNGV. The CDR3 runs to 15 residues. V lost 3 bases to trimming and J lost 2 bases, with 14 bases between them. The DNA for the CDR3 is TGTGCCAGCAGCTTCCGAGGACTGGCCACCTACGAGCAGTACTTC. It specifies CASSFRGLATYEQYF.

The chain recombines TRBV11-2 with TRBJ1-2; tentatively, D is TRBD1 (5 bases). CDR1 is SGHAT, CDR2 FQNNGV, per germline. CDR3 length: 15 residues. V lost 0 bases and J lost 8, with 16 bases in between. The CDR3 nucleotides are TGTGCCAGCAGCTTAGATTCCCGGGACTTTCAGGGCTACACCTTC. Amino acids: CASSLDSRDFQGYTF.

The rearrangement links TRBV4-1 to TRBJ2-7; maybe TRBD2 (5 bases). From germline, CDR1 is MGHRA and CDR2 YSYEKL. V gave up 4 bases and J gave up 7 bases, with 14 bases separating them. This CDR3 has 13 residues. CDR3 protein: CASSPRTRGEQYF. In DNA form, the CDR3 reads TGCGCCAGCAGCCCCCGGACCCGAGGGGAGCAGTACTTC.

The V call is TRBV29-1, the J call TRBJ2-2; D possibly corresponds to TRBD1 (6 bases). The CDR3 runs 13 residues. The germline gives CDR1 SQVTM, CDR2 ANQGSEA. Trimming took 4 bases from V and 4 from J, leaving 10 bases between them. The DNA for the CDR3 is TGCAGCGTTGCCAGGGGTCGCACCGGGGAGCTGTTTTTT. Translation gives CSVARGRTGELFF.